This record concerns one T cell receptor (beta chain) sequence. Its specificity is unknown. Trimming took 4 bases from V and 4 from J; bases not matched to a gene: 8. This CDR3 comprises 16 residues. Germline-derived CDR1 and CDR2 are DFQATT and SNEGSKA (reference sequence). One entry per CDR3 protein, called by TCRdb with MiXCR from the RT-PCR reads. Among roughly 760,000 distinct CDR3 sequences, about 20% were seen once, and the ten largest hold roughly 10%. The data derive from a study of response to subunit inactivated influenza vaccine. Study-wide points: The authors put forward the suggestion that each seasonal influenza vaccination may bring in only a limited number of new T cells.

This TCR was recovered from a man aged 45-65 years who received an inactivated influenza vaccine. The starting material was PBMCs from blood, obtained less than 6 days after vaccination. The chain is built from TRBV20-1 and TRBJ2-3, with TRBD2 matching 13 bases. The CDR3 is CSAKAWTSGRADTQYF. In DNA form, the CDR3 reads TGCAGTGCTAAGGCCTGGACTAGCGGGAGAGCAGATACGCAGTATTTT.